Shown below are 7 T cell receptor beta chains from a single sample sequenced in a study of shared clonotypes between healthy human individuals. Sequenced by immunoSEQ multiplex PCR; TCRdb stores in-frame clones only, minus some. The profile shows a few hundred thousand clones, 70% to 80% of them singletons. The source material was PBMCs. These receptors all stem from a woman aged 40-49 years in good health. Some clones in this sample may be carry-over from other donors' samples.

This clone was found a few times. V is TRBV29-1 and J is TRBJ2-1; the D gene is possibly TRBD2 (6 bases). The germline gives CDR1 SQVTM, CDR2 ANQGSEA. The CDR3 extends over 12 amino acids. V was shortened by 7 bases and J by 2 bases, with 9 bases between the two germline ends. The CDR3 DNA is TGCAGCGCTAGCGAGGCCTACAATGAGCAGTTCTTC. Protein product: CSASEAYNEQFF.

This sequence joins TRBV5-1 and TRBJ2-1, with 14 nucleotides matching TRBD2. The CDR3 spans 16 residues. CDR1 and CDR2 (germline): SGHRS, YFSETQ. The ends lost 5 bases at V and 7 bases at J; junction bases unmatched: 8. The CDR3 is CASRRGGLAGDNEQFF. The CDR3 coding sequence is TGCGCCAGCAGACGAGGGGGACTAGCGGGAGATAATGAGCAGTTCTTC. Looking up the rest from reference TRBV5-1 and TRBJ2-1 gives the full variable domain: KAGVTQTPRYLIKTRGQQVTLSCSPISGHRSVSWYQQTPGQGLQFLFEYFSETQRNKGNFPGRFSGRQFSNSRSEMNVSTLELGDSALYLCASRRGGLAGDNEQFFGPGTRLTVL.

This clone was recorded once. This chain uses TRBV5-1 with TRBJ1-4; 8 bases map to TRBD1. V trimming: 4 bases; J trimming: 4 bases; junction bases outside the gene matches: 12. Germline loops: CDR1 SGHRS, CDR2 YFSETQ. The CDR3 runs to 17 residues. CDR3 in amino acids: CASSPLAGGAFNEKLFF. For the CDR3, the DNA is TGCGCCAGCAGCCCCTTGGCAGGGGGCGCCTTTAATGAAAAACTGTTTTTT.

This chain uses TRBV7-9 with TRBJ2-7; D unclear. The CDR3 has 14 amino acids. Trimming shortened V by 3 bases and J by 2 bases, and 11 bases separated the two germline ends. Per the germline V gene, CDR1 is SEHNR and CDR2 is FQNEAQ (reference sequence). The CDR3 DNA sequence: TGTGCCAGCAGCTTCGGTAAGGTTCCCTACGAGCAGTACTTC. This sequence encodes CASSFGKVPYEQYF. The whole variable domain, remainder taken from reference TRBV7-9 and TRBJ2-7, is DTGVSQNPRHKITKRGQNVTFRCDPISEHNRLYWYRQTLGQGPEFLTYFQNEAQLEKSRLLSDRFSAERPKGSFSTLEIQRTEQGDSAMYLCASSFGKVPYEQYFGPGTRLTVT.

Note on this clone: With only one base between it and a far larger clone, this is likely a read error. Other nucleotide sequences in the sample specify the same CDR3. The chain links TRBV4-1 to TRBJ2-5; D gene unclear. The V gene lost 1 base and the J gene lost 4 bases, with 10 bases spanning the gap. The CDR3 has 14 amino acids. CDR1 and CDR2 from the germline V gene are MGHRA and YSYEKL. The CDR3 here is CASSQGTRTETQYF. The CDR3 bases are TGCGCCAGCAGCCAAGGAACTCGGACAGAGACCCAGTACTTC.

The CDR3 reads CASSQGLAAGISNEQFF. The DNA of the CDR3 is TGTGCCAGCAGCCAGGGACTAGCGGCTGGCATTAGCAATGAGCAGTTCTTC. V usage is TRBV14 and J usage is TRBJ2-1; 11 nucleotides agree with TRBD2. CDR1 is SGHDN and CDR2 is FVKESK in the germline V gene. Unmatched junction bases numbered 10, after V lost 3 bases and J lost 6 bases. The CDR3 extends over 17 amino acids.

The V call is TRBV5-6, the J call TRBJ1-1, with D tentatively TRBD1 (5 bases). V lost 3 bases, J lost 1 base, and 10 bases lay in between. This CDR3 spans 14 amino acids. From germline, CDR1 is SGHDT and CDR2 YYEEEE. CDR3 amino acids: CASSSLGTNTEAFF. The DNA for the CDR3 is TGTGCCAGCAGCTCCCTCGGGACGAACACTGAAGCTTTCTTT.